Reported below is one TCR beta chain. Its antigen remains unknown. This entry comes from a study of STAT3 mutations in large granular lymphocyte leukemia. The assay was immunoSEQ multiplex PCR, and TCRdb's table has in-frame clones only and misses some. The repertoire consists of under 35,000 clones, with about 83% occurring once and the leading ten covering 30%. CDR1 and CDR2 from the germline V gene are SEHNR and FQNEAQ (reference sequence). V lost 5 bases and J 1 base, leaving 8 bases between the germline ends. The CDR3 is 13 residues long. Whole-study results and caveats: At least one immunodominant TCR beta clonotype appeared in every T-cell large granular lymphocyte leukemia patient.

The TCR comes from a woman aged 45 to 65 with T-cell large granular lymphocyte leukemia. Some clones in this sample may be carry-over from other donors' samples. The V gene is TRBV7-9, the J gene TRBJ1-1, with D perhaps matching TRBD1 (5 bases). The sequenced sample consisted of peripheral blood mononuclear cells. The CDR3 DNA reads TGTGCCAGCAGCGTCCAGGGGAACACTGAAGCTTTCTTT. Protein: CASSVQGNTEAFF.